The 26 T cell receptor beta chains listed next were all sequenced from one sample in a study of control samples from healthy donors and cancer patients. Clones were read by immunoSEQ multiplex PCR, and TCRdb kept only the in-frame ones, dropping some. Seen here are fewer than 200,000 clones, around 88% observed once, and the top ten hold around 5.1%. The sample consisted of blood. Source of these receptors: a woman in her twenties or thirties in good health.

In regard to this clone: This CDR3 is also generated by other DNA sequences in the sample. This sequence joins TRBV7-9 and TRBJ1-6; D unclear. Per the germline V gene, CDR1 is SEHNR and CDR2 is FQNEAQ (reference sequence). V lost 1 base and J 8 bases, leaving 6 bases between the germline ends. This CDR3 is built from 13 residues. In DNA, the CDR3 is TGTGCCAGCAGCTTAGAACCCGATTCACCCCTCCACTTT. This sequence encodes CASSLEPDSPLHF.

The chain couples TRBV2 to TRBJ1-6; D unresolved. V lost 3 bases, J lost 9 bases, and 9 bases lay in between. The CDR3 is 13 residues long. In germline, CDR1 is SNHLY, CDR2 FYNNEI. Here the CDR3 reads CASSESQGSPLHF. DNA for the CDR3: TGTGCCAGCAGTGAGAGTCAAGGTTCACCCCTCCACTTT.

The chain uses TRBV7-2 and TRBJ1-1; D is perhaps TRBD1 (5 bases). Trimming shortened V by 1 base and J by 4 bases, and 10 bases separated the two germline ends. CDR1 SGHTA and CDR2 FQGNSA come from the germline V gene. The CDR3 is made up of 14 amino acids. CDR3 region: CASSLEGLGTEAFF. In DNA form, the CDR3 reads TGTGCCAGCAGCTTAGAGGGGTTAGGCACTGAAGCTTTCTTT.

Comment on this clone: Other DNA sequences within the sample encode an identical CDR3. The V gene is TRBV18, the J gene TRBJ1-1; D ambiguous. The V end was cut by 2 bases, the J end by 1 base, with 5 bases between. This CDR3 contains 13 residues. Looked up from germline, CDR1 is KGHSH and CDR2 is LQKENI. The CDR3 loop reads CASSPGQNTEAFF. The CDR3 DNA sequence: TGTGCCAGCTCACCAGGGCAGAACACTGAAGCTTTCTTT.

The genes are TRBV7-9 and TRBJ1-2; 8 bases map to TRBD1. The CDR3 loop spans 15 amino acids. Germline CDR1 SEHNR, CDR2 FQNEAQ (reference sequence). The V segment lost 4 bases and the J segment 5 bases; nucleotides outside the gene matches: 9. CDR3 nucleotide sequence: TGTGCCAGCAGCTCCGGGACAGGAAAAGATTATGGCTACACCTTC. Translating gives CASSSGTGKDYGYTF.

This sequence joins TRBV2 and TRBJ2-3; TRBD2 matches 7 bases. The V segment lost 6 bases and the J segment 1 base; nucleotides outside the gene matches: 4. This CDR3 has 14 residues. CDR1 is SNHLY and CDR2 is FYNNEI in the germline V gene. The CDR3 loop is CASSDRGGTDTQYF. The CDR3 DNA follows: TGTGCCAGCAGCGACCGGGGGGGCACAGATACGCAGTATTTT.

The chain couples TRBV4-1 to TRBJ1-6, with D maybe TRBD1 (5 bases). CDR3 length: 14 residues. V was pared by 3 bases and J by 10 bases, with 13 bases between. Germline loops: CDR1 MGHRA, CDR2 YSYEKL. The CDR3 sequence: CASSHVGEKSPLHF. Written as DNA, the CDR3 is TGCGCCAGCAGCCATGTGGGGGAGAAATCACCCCTCCACTTT.

The genes are TRBV6-5 and TRBJ2-3; D is unresolved. The V end lost 0 bases, the J end lost 5 bases, and 0 bases lay between the germline ends. The length of the CDR3 is 11 residues. Germline V CDR1 and CDR2: MNHEY, SVGAGI. This CDR3 is CASSYSDTQYF. The CDR3 coding sequence is TGTGCCAGCAGTTACTCAGATACGCAGTATTTT.

The chain uses TRBV4-1 and TRBJ2-3, with 7 positions matching TRBD2. The CDR3 covers 13 residues. CDR1 MGHRA and CDR2 YSYEKL come from the germline V gene. Trimming cost V 1 base and J 9 bases; bases outside gene matches: 4. Here the CDR3 DNA reads TGCGCCAGCAGCCAAGTAGCGGGCGGAACGCAGTATTTT. Encoded protein: CASSQVAGGTQYF.

J is TRBJ2-7 and V is TRBV13; no clear D gene. The CDR3 extends over 11 amino acids. With 4 bases removed from V and 6 bases from J, the gap between germline ends came to 7 bases. Germline lookup yields CDR1 PRHDT and CDR2 FYEKMQ (reference sequence). Here the CDR3 reads CASSSTFEQYF. DNA of the CDR3: TGTGCCAGCAGCTCCACCTTCGAGCAGTACTTC. Filled out from reference TRBV13 and TRBJ2-7, the complete variable domain reads AAGVIQSPRHLIKEKRETATLKCYPIPRHDTVYWYQQGPGQDPQFLISFYEKMQSDKGSIPDRFSAQQFSDYHSELNMSSLELGDSALYFCASSSTFEQYFGPGTRLTVT.

J is TRBJ2-7 and V is TRBV6-5; TRBD1 matches 7 bases. This CDR3 contains 14 residues. Germline V gene sequence: CDR1 MNHEY, CDR2 SVGAGI. The J segment lost 6 bases and the V segment lost 6 bases, leaving 11 bases of the junction unmatched. The CDR3 protein is CASRTDRVMSEQYF. As DNA, the CDR3 is TGTGCCAGCAGAACTGACAGGGTAATGAGCGAGCAGTACTTC.

This rearrangement joins TRBV18 to TRBJ1-3; 9 bases are a match to TRBD1. The V and J ends lost 3 bases and 2 bases, in that order; junction bases with no gene match: 5. The CDR3 covers 16 residues. Germline CDR1 is KGHSH and CDR2 is LQKENI. The CDR3 protein is CASSPTGQGAGNTIYF. The CDR3 DNA is TGTGCCAGCTCACCGACGGGACAGGGTGCTGGAAACACCATATATTTT.

This clone was seen a handful of times. V gene TRBV7-2 combines with J gene TRBJ2-1; 8 bases are shared with TRBD2. The junction had 9 bases not matched to a gene; V was cut back by 4 bases and J by 7 bases. This CDR3 has 15 amino acids. Germline V gene lookup returns CDR1 SGHTA and CDR2 FQGNSA. This CDR3 is CASSSQREILNEQFF. The CDR3 DNA is TGTGCCAGCAGCTCCCAGCGGGAGATTTTGAATGAGCAGTTCTTC.

The chain uses TRBV25-1 and TRBJ2-2; D is undetermined. The CDR3 covers 14 residues. V dropped 2 bases and J dropped 0 bases, with 4 bases sitting between them. Germline values: CDR1 MGHDK, CDR2 SYGVNS. CDR3 region: CASSEPPNTGELFF. CDR3 nucleotides: TGTGCCAGCAGTGAACCACCGAACACCGGGGAGCTGTTTTTT. Together with reference TRBV25-1 and TRBJ2-2, the CDR3 gives the full variable domain: EADIYQTPRYLVIGTGKKITLECSQTMGHDKMYWYQQDPGMELHLIHYSYGVNSTEKGDLSSESTVSRIRTEHFPLTLESARPSHTSQYLCASSEPPNTGELFFGEGSRLTVL.

This rearrangement joins TRBV6-6 to TRBJ1-1, with 10 bases identical to TRBD1. The CDR3 has 14 residues. From germline, CDR1 is MNHNY and CDR2 SVGAGI (reference sequence). V shed 5 bases, J shed 4 bases, and the junction held 4 bases outside the gene matches. Here the CDR3 reads CASSPRTGGTEAFF. The CDR3 region has the DNA TGTGCCAGCAGTCCCCGGACAGGGGGCACTGAAGCTTTCTTT.

The gene calls are TRBV2 and TRBJ2-1; TRBD2 matches at 11 bases. The CDR3 runs 15 residues. Trimming removed 9 bases from V and 0 bases from J; junction bases left unmatched: 4. CDR1 and CDR2 (germline): SNHLY, FYNNEI. CDR3 nucleotides: TGTGCCAGTCTTAGCGGGGGGGCCTCCTACAATGAGCAGTTCTTC. This encodes CASLSGGASYNEQFF.

The chain has TRBV3-1 (or the pseudogene TRBV3-2) and TRBJ1-1; D call uncertain. The CDR3 spans 16 residues. In germline, CDR1 is LGHDT, CDR2 YNNKEL (reference sequence). Trimming removed 4 bases from V and 1 base from J, with 16 bases in between. For the CDR3, the DNA is TGTGCCAGCAGCCCTCACCCCCCTGTAGGGAACACTGAAGCTTTCTTT. Amino acid sequence: CASSPHPPVGNTEAFF.

The V call is TRBV7-9, the J call TRBJ2-5; the D gene could be TRBD1 or TRBD2 (7 bases each). The CDR3 consists of 14 residues. Germline-derived CDR1 and CDR2 are SEHNR and FQNEAQ (reference sequence). Between the trimmed V and J ends, which lost 1 base and 5 bases, there was a span of 11 bases. The CDR3, as DNA: TGTGCCAGCAGCTTAGTTCAGGGGGGGGAGACCCAGTACTTC. It yields the protein CASSLVQGGETQYF.

V gene TRBV18 combines with J gene TRBJ2-2; D possibly corresponds to TRBD1 (6 bases). The CDR3 runs to 10 residues. Germline lookup yields CDR1 KGHSH and CDR2 LQKENI. V lost 5 bases to trimming and J lost 13 bases, with 8 bases between them. This CDR3 reads CASSTQGLFF. In nucleotides, the CDR3 is TGTGCCAGCTCAACACAGGGGCTGTTTTTT.

V is TRBV6-6 and J is TRBJ2-3; 7 nucleotides line up with TRBD1. There are 13 residues in the CDR3. CDR1 and CDR2 (germline): MNHNY, SVGAGI (reference sequence). With 7 bases clipped from V and 0 bases from J, the junction kept 1 base outside the gene matches. The CDR3 coding sequence is TGTGCCAGCAAGGGACAGAGCACAGATACGCAGTATTTT. Protein: CASKGQSTDTQYF.

The chain has TRBV28 and TRBJ1-3; TRBD1 matches 9 bases. The CDR3 consists of 17 residues. V trimming: 1 base; J trimming: 0 bases; junction bases outside the gene matches: 4. Germline CDR1 and CDR2: MDHEN and SYDVKM. CDR3 protein: CASSLFSTGGSGNTIYF. In DNA, the CDR3 is TGTGCCAGCAGTTTATTTTCGACAGGGGGCTCTGGAAACACCATATATTTT.

The gene calls are TRBV7-8 and TRBJ2-5; D possibly matches TRBD1 or TRBD2 (5 bases each). The germline V gene encodes CDR1 SGHVS and CDR2 FQNEAQ. V lost 2 bases to trimming and J lost 5 bases, with 15 bases between them. The CDR3 sequence is 15 residues long. The CDR3 bases are TGTGCCAGCAGCTTACGACGGCCTGAGGGGGAGACCCAGTACTTC. This translates into CASSLRRPEGETQYF.

The chain couples TRBV6-5 to TRBJ2-4, with D maybe TRBD1 (6 bases). V lost 2 bases and J lost 10, with 18 bases in between. Germline loops: CDR1 MNHEY, CDR2 SVGAGI. The length of the CDR3 is 15 residues. The CDR3 region has the DNA TGTGCCAGCAGTTACGGGCAGGGGCAAGTTGGAATTCAGTACTTC. It is translated as CASSYGQGQVGIQYF.

The CDR3 spells CASSLSGGTEAFF. CDR3 sequence (DNA): TGTGCCAGCAGCTTATCAGGGGGCACTGAAGCTTTCTTT. The chain couples TRBV11-3 to TRBJ1-1, with 7 bases lining up with TRBD1. The germline V gene encodes CDR1 SGHNT and CDR2 YENEEA. This CDR3 has 13 residues. J lost 4 bases, V lost 2 bases, and 1 base had no gene match.

The chain carries TRBV28 and TRBJ1-5; the D is unclear. Germline assignment: CDR1 MDHEN and CDR2 SYDVKM. This CDR3 is built from 13 residues. V lost 6 bases, J lost 0 bases, and 6 bases lay in between. CDR3 DNA sequence: TGTGCCAGCAGCTCCGATAGCAATCAGCCCCAGCATTTT. Its protein product is CASSSDSNQPQHF. Supplemented by reference TRBV28 and TRBJ1-5, the full variable domain reads DVKVTQSSRYLVKRTGEKVFLECVQDMDHENMFWYRQDPGLGLRLIYFSYDVKMKEKGDIPEGYSVSREKKERFSLILESASTNQTSMYLCASSSDSNQPQHFGDGTRLSIL.

The chain uses TRBV28 and TRBJ2-3, with TRBD1 as a possible D gene (6 bases). Trimming stripped 2 bases from V and 0 bases from J, with 15 bases between. From germline, CDR1 is MDHEN and CDR2 SYDVKM. This CDR3 is built from 17 residues. The CDR3 nucleotides are TGTGCCAGCAGTTTAGAGTTCAGGGGTCGAAGCACAGATACGCAGTATTTT. Translated: CASSLEFRGRSTDTQYF.